A selection of T cell receptor beta chains follows, all from one sample in a study of identical twins. Each CDR3 protein is one row after TCRdb ran MiXCR on the 5' RACE reads. The sample consists of around 250,000 distinct CDR3 sequences, 10% to 15% of them appearing once. The same data also contributed to another study, on yellow fever vaccine responses in identical twins.

The sequenced sample was memory (CD45RO+) T cells sorted from blood. The receptors originated from a woman aged 18-29 years in good health. Both conserved end residues are part of each CDR3. The D gene is left open where the match is weak. Some rows mark clone size as missing; the rest say once, few, many or name a class of expanded clone.

d_gene	abundance	v_gene	j_gene	CDR3nt	CDR3aa
TRBD2	.	TRBV20-1	TRBJ2-4	TGCAGTGCTCCCGAGGCCCGGCGGGGGGAAAACATTCAGTACTTC	CSAPEARRGENIQYF
.	.	TRBV5-1	TRBJ2-5	TGCGCCAGCAGCTTTCGACAGGTAGAGACCCAGTACTTC	CASSFRQVETQYF
.	few	TRBV5-1	TRBJ2-3	TGCGCCAGCAGCTTGTCGGAGAAGGCAGATACGCAGTATTTT	CASSLSEKADTQYF
.	few	TRBV7-9	TRBJ2-5	TGTGCCAGCAGCTACCGACAGGACCAAGAGACCCAGTACTTC	CASSYRQDQETQYF
TRBD2	.	TRBV28	TRBJ2-1	TGTGCCAGCAGTCCGGAGGCGGGGGGGTACAATGAGCAGTTCTTC	CASSPEAGGYNEQFF
TRBD1	.	TRBV5-5	TRBJ1-5	TGTGCCAGCAGCTTTTGCGGACAGGACCCTTCTAGCAATCAGCCCCAGCATTTT	CASSFCGQDPSSNQPQHF
.	.	TRBV7-2	TRBJ2-2	TGTGCCAGCAGCCGGAATAATTCCCCCGGGGAGCTGTTTTTT	CASSRNNSPGELFF
.	.	TRBV20-1	TRBJ2-1	TGCAGTGCTAGAGATCGCGTACTTTTAAATGAGCAGTTCTTC	CSARDRVLLNEQFF
TRBD2	.	TRBV28	TRBJ2-3	TGTGCCAGCAGTTTATCTAGCGGAGTTCTCACAGATACGCAGTATTTT	CASSLSSGVLTDTQYF
TRBD2	few	TRBV7-9	TRBJ2-1	TGTGCCAGCAGCCGACTAGAAACCGGGACTAACAATGAGCAGTTCTTC	CASSRLETGTNNEQFF
.	.	TRBV6-1	TRBJ2-2	TGTGCCAGCAGTGCCCGGTGGCTAGCGCCGAACACCGGGGAGCTGTTTTTT	CASSARWLAPNTGELFF
TRBD1	few	TRBV7-9	TRBJ1-2	TGTGCCAGCAGCTTAGCCGGGACAGGGGGCGATGGCTACACCTTC	CASSLAGTGGDGYTF
TRBD2	few	TRBV2	TRBJ2-1	TGTGCCAGCGAGCCGGGACTAGCACACAATGAGCAGTTCTTC	CASEPGLAHNEQFF
.	.	TRBV6-6	TRBJ2-7	TGTGCCAGCAGATCCCGGGACGTCGAGCAGTACTTC	CASRSRDVEQYF
.	few	TRBV5-1	TRBJ2-2	TGCGCCAGCAGCCGCTTAGCCTTGAACACCGGGGAGCTGTTTTTT	CASSRLALNTGELFF